The 21 T cell receptor beta chains reported below all come from one sample, sequenced in a study of blood T cell repertoires in COVID-19. TCRdb's copy holds only in-frame clones and misses some; the assay was immunoSEQ multiplex PCR. The table lists 150,000 to 250,000 clones, approximately 80% of them singletons. Sequencing used peripheral blood. These receptors all stem from a human donor with acute or convalescent COVID-19. The donor label of this sample is uncertain.

The chain couples TRBV6-6 to TRBJ2-1; no reliable D call. Trimming left V 6 bases short and J 5 bases short, with 11 bases between. The CDR3 contains 13 residues. Looked up from germline, CDR1 is MNHNY and CDR2 is SVGAGI (reference sequence). This CDR3 is CASSPRQNNEQFF. The CDR3 coding sequence is TGTGCCAGCAGCCCCAGGCAGAACAATGAGCAGTTCTTC.

V is TRBV3-1 (or the pseudogene TRBV3-2) and J is TRBJ1-5; no clear D gene. The CDR3 has 16 amino acids. The V gene's germline CDR1 is LGHDT and CDR2 YNNKEL (reference sequence). The V end was cut by 1 base, the J end by 1 base, with 11 bases between. The CDR3 protein is CASSQGGWRSNQPQHF. CDR3 in DNA: TGTGCCAGCAGCCAAGGCGGATGGCGGAGCAATCAGCCCCAGCATTTT.

The chain recombines TRBV6-5 with TRBJ2-5; D possibly corresponds to TRBD1 (6 bases). Germline-derived CDR1 and CDR2 are MNHEY and SVGAGI. The CDR3 contains 14 residues. The V gene lost 7 bases and the J gene lost 1 base, with 13 bases spanning the gap. CDR3 residues: CASTRRRGQETQYF. CDR3 nucleotides: TGTGCCAGCACACGACGCAGGGGCCAAGAGACCCAGTACTTC.

This clone was counted once. The chain links TRBV30 to TRBJ1-4; TRBD1 is a possible D gene (5 bases). Trimming shortened V by 3 bases and J by 0 bases, and 17 bases separated the two germline ends. This CDR3 region has 17 residues. Germline CDR1 GTSNPN, CDR2 SVGIG (reference sequence). CDR3 amino acids: CAWSLGGARATNEKLFF. The CDR3, as DNA: TGTGCCTGGAGCTTGGGAGGGGCGCGAGCAACTAATGAAAAACTGTTTTTT.

V gene TRBV7-8 combines with J gene TRBJ1-1, with D possibly TRBD1 on 5 matching bases. The V and J ends lost 1 base and 0 bases respectively, with 9 bases between them. The CDR3 covers 15 residues. Germline CDR1 SGHVS, CDR2 FQNEAQ. The CDR3 DNA sequence: TGTGCCAGCAGCTTAGGGTGGGGGGTGAACACTGAAGCTTTCTTT. Residues: CASSLGWGVNTEAFF.

The chain carries TRBV4-2 and TRBJ1-4; D call uncertain. The CDR3 contains 17 residues. The ends were cut back, 0 bases at V and 0 bases at J, with 11 bases in the middle. CDR1 is LGHNA and CDR2 is YNFKEQ in the germline V gene. Written as DNA, the CDR3 is TGTGCCAGCAGCCAAGATTTCGTAGCCACAACTAATGAAAAACTGTTTTTT. Protein: CASSQDFVATTNEKLFF.

This clone is a singleton in its sample. Other DNA sequences within the sample encode an identical CDR3. V and J are TRBV28 and TRBJ2-3; D gene uncertain. CDR1 and CDR2 from the germline V gene are MDHEN and SYDVKM. The CDR3 is 12 amino acids. V lost 6 bases, J lost 3 bases, and 7 bases lay in between. DNA for the CDR3: TGTGCCAGCAGCCCCACTACAGATACGCAGTATTTT. It is translated as CASSPTTDTQYF. Full variable domain (rest looked up from reference TRBV28 and TRBJ2-3): DVKVTQSSRYLVKRTGEKVFLECVQDMDHENMFWYRQDPGLGLRLIYFSYDVKMKEKGDIPEGYSVSREKKERFSLILESASTNQTSMYLCASSPTTDTQYFGPGTRLTVL.

The chain combines TRBV20-1 with TRBJ1-2; D not resolved. Trimming stripped 3 bases from V and 7 bases from J, with 9 bases between. From germline, CDR1 is DFQATT and CDR2 SNEGSKA (reference sequence). The CDR3 runs 11 residues. CDR3 in DNA: TGCAGTGCTAGGGTCAGGTCTGGCTACACCTTC. It codes for CSARVRSGYTF.

Note on this clone: The sample holds other DNA sequences that translate to the same CDR3. The chain has TRBV6-5 and TRBJ1-1; a weak D match, TRBD1 (5 bases). Trimming left V 5 bases short and J 1 base short, with 14 bases between. The length of the CDR3 is 15 residues. The germline V gene has CDR1 MNHEY and CDR2 SVGAGI. The DNA for the CDR3 is TGTGCCAGCAGTCCCAGAACCGGGGGGAACACTGAAGCTTTCTTT. It translates to CASSPRTGGNTEAFF.

V is TRBV6-2 or TRBV6-3 and J is TRBJ2-3; 9 nucleotides align to TRBD2. CDR3 size: 16 residues. Per the germline V gene, CDR1 is MNHEY and CDR2 is SVGEGT. The J segment lost 7 bases and the V segment lost 7 bases, leaving 15 bases of the junction unmatched. CDR3 nucleotide sequence: TGTGCCAGCACCCCCAAGGAGGCTAGCGGGATGTATACGCAGTATTTT. This sequence encodes CASTPKEASGMYTQYF.

V gene TRBV6-2 or TRBV6-3 combines with J gene TRBJ1-3; weak D call: TRBD1 (5 bases). V lost 6 bases to trimming and J lost 4 bases, with 13 bases between them. Germline loops: CDR1 MNHEY, CDR2 SVGEGT. This CDR3 contains 14 residues. The CDR3, as DNA: TGTGCCAGCAGCTTCCAGGGTCTCGGAAACACCATATATTTT. It yields the protein CASSFQGLGNTIYF.

The chain couples TRBV4-2 to TRBJ1-5; D is unresolved. The CDR3 sequence is 15 residues long. Between the trimmed V and J ends, which lost 0 bases and 7 bases, there was a span of 13 bases. Germline CDR1 is LGHNA and CDR2 is YNFKEQ. The CDR3 reads CASSQDLAGWQPQHF. In DNA form, the CDR3 reads TGTGCCAGCAGCCAAGATCTAGCGGGATGGCAGCCCCAGCATTTT.

CDR3 sequence (DNA): TGCGCCAGCAGCCATGGGGGGAAAAACATTCAGTACTTC. This gives the protein CASSHGGKNIQYF. The chain links TRBV5-1 to TRBJ2-4; D might be TRBD2 (6 bases). The ends were cut back, 4 bases at V and 4 bases at J, with 9 bases in the middle. This CDR3 is 13 amino acids long. The germline V gene has CDR1 SGHRS and CDR2 YFSETQ.

The chain employs TRBV25-1 and TRBJ1-3, with a tentative D call TRBD1 (5 bases). With 6 bases removed from V and 2 bases from J, the gap between germline ends came to 11 bases. Germline CDR1 and CDR2: MGHDK and SYGVNS. The CDR3 consists of 14 residues. The CDR3 DNA reads TGTGCCAGCAGGTCCTCAGGGACTGGAAACACCATATATTTT. Its protein product is CASRSSGTGNTIYF. The whole variable domain, filled in from reference TRBV25-1 and TRBJ1-3, reads EADIYQTPRYLVIGTGKKITLECSQTMGHDKMYWYQQDPGMELHLIHYSYGVNSTEKGDLSSESTVSRIRTEHFPLTLESARPSHTSQYLCASRSSGTGNTIYFGEGSWLTVV.

V gene TRBV7-3 combines with J gene TRBJ2-3; possible D gene TRBD1, 5 bases. V was trimmed by 4 bases and J by 9 bases, leaving 17 bases between them. The CDR3 is 14 amino acids. The germline V gene has CDR1 SGHTA and CDR2 FQGTGA. CDR3 residues: CASSSQVDRSTQYF. DNA for the CDR3: TGTGCCAGCAGCTCACAGGTTGACCGCTCGACGCAGTATTTT.

This clone came up once. The chain uses TRBV15 and TRBJ2-3; the match to TRBD2 covers 8 bases. The CDR3 is 16 residues long. CDR1 and CDR2 from the germline V gene are LNHNV and YYDKDF (reference sequence). V lost 2 bases and J lost 5; bases outside the gene matches: 9. CDR3 coding DNA: TGTGCCACCAGCAGACCGACTGAAGCGGGAGTAGATACGCAGTATTTT. Translating it yields CATSRPTEAGVDTQYF.

V is TRBV6-2 or TRBV6-3 and J is TRBJ2-3; a weak D match, TRBD1 (6 bases). The germline gives CDR1 MNHEY, CDR2 SVGEGT. Trimming took off 5 bases at V and 6 bases at J, with 9 bases between the two ends. This CDR3 has 12 amino acids. The CDR3 here is CASSLRGDTQYF. DNA of the CDR3: TGTGCCAGCAGTCTGAGGGGGGATACGCAGTATTTT.

This chain uses TRBV30 with TRBJ1-5; D not certain. Germline V gene lookup returns CDR1 GTSNPN and CDR2 SVGIG (reference sequence). This CDR3 has 15 amino acids. V shed 1 base and J shed 5 bases, with 15 bases lying between them. The CDR3 nucleotides are TGTGCCTGGAGTGCCACCGGAGGGAAACATCAGCCCCAGCATTTT. Amino acids: CAWSATGGKHQPQHF.

The chain employs TRBV10-3 and TRBJ1-3, with D perhaps TRBD1 (5 bases). CDR1 and CDR2 from the germline V gene are ENHRY and SYGVKD. The V end was cut by 10 bases, the J end by 8 bases, with 15 bases between. This CDR3 is built from 12 residues. CDR3 in DNA: TGTGCCACCAGGTTATCGGGGGACACCATATATTTT. This codes for CATRLSGDTIYF.

The genes are TRBV5-1 and TRBJ2-1; 7 bases map to TRBD1. The CDR3 runs to 14 residues. Losses at the gene ends were 0 bases for V and 7 bases for J; bases not matched to a gene: 4. Germline CDR1 reads SGHRS; CDR2 reads YFSETQ. The DNA for the CDR3 is TGCGCCAGCAGCTTGGCTTCGACAGGGAATGAGCAGTTCTTC. Residues: CASSLASTGNEQFF.

V usage is TRBV23-1 and J usage is TRBJ1-5; tentatively, D is TRBD1 (6 bases). TRBV23-1 is an open reading frame whose function is uncertain. Deletions cut 3 bases from V and 4 bases from J, with 10 bases between. CDR3 length: 14 residues. This CDR3 is CASSQGTLNQPQHF. CDR3 bases: TGCGCCAGCAGTCAGGGGACATTGAATCAGCCCCAGCATTTT.